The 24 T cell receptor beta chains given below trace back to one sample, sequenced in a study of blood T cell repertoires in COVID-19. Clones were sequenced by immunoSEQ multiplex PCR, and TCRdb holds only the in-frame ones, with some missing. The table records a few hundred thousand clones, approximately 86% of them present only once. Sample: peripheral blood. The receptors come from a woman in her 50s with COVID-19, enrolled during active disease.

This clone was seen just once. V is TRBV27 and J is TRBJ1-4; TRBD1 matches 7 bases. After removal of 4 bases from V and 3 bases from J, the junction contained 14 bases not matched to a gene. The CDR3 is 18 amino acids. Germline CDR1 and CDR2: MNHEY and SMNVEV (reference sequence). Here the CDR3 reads CASSSLPHEGAPNEKLFF. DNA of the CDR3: TGTGCCAGCAGTTCCTTGCCCCATGAGGGGGCACCTAATGAAAAACTGTTTTTT.

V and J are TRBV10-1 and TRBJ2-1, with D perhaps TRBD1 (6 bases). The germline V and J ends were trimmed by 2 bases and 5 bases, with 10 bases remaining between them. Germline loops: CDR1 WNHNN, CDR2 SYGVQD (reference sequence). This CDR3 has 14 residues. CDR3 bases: TGCGCCAGCAGTGAGAACAGGGTAAACAATGAGCAGTTCTTC. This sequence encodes CASSENRVNNEQFF.

The CDR3 loop is CASSPASTQYF. The CDR3 DNA sequence: TGTGCCAGCAGTCCCGCTAGTACGCAGTATTTT. The chain links TRBV11-2 to TRBJ2-3, with D unresolved. The CDR3 runs to 11 residues. Looked up from germline, CDR1 is SGHAT and CDR2 is FQNNGV. Trimming took off 6 bases at V and 8 bases at J, with 9 bases between the two ends.

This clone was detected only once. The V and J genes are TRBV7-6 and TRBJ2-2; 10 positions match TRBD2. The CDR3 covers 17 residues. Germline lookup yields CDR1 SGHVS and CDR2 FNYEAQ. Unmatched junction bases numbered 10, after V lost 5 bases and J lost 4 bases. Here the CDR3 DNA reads TGTGCCAGCAGCCCTGTAACTAGCGGGGCCCTCACCGGGGAGCTGTTTTTT. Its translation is CASSPVTSGALTGELFF.

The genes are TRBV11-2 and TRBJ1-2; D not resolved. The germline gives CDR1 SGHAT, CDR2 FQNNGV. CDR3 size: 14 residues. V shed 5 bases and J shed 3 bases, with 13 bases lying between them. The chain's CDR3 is CASSRPGEDYGYTF. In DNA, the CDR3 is TGTGCCAGCAGCCGTCCCGGGGAGGACTATGGCTACACCTTC. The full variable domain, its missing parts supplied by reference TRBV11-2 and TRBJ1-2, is EAGVAQSPRYKIIEKRQSVAFWCNPISGHATLYWYQQILGQGPKLLIQFQNNGVVDDSQLPKDRFSAERLKGVDSTLKIQPAKLEDSAVYLCASSRPGEDYGYTFGSGTRLTVV.

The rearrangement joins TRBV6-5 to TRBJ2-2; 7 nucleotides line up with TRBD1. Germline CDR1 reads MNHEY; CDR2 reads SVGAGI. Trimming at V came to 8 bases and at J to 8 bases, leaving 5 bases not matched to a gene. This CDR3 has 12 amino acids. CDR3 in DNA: TGTGCCAGCCTTTTGGGACAGGGGGAGCTGTTTTTT. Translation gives CASLLGQGELFF.

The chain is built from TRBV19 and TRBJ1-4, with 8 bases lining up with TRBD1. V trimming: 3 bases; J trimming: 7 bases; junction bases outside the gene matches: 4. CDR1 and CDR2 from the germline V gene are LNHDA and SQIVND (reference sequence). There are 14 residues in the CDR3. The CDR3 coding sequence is TGTGCCAGTAGTATCAGGGGGCCAGGTGAAAAACTGTTTTTT. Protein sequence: CASSIRGPGEKLFF.

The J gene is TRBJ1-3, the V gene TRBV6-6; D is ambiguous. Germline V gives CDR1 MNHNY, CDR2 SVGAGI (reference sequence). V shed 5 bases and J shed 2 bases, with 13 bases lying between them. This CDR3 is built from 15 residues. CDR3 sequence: CASSQTFGAGNTIYF. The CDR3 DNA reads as TGTGCCAGCAGTCAAACCTTCGGAGCTGGAAACACCATATATTTT.

Written as DNA, the CDR3 is TGTGCCAGCAGTTACGACAGTTTTGGTGAGCAGTTCTTC. Translating it yields CASSYDSFGEQFF. The chain recombines TRBV12-3 or TRBV12-4 with TRBJ2-1, with D possibly TRBD1 on 5 matching bases. CDR3 length: 13 amino acids. Trimming removed 4 bases at V and 9 bases at J, with 13 bases between.

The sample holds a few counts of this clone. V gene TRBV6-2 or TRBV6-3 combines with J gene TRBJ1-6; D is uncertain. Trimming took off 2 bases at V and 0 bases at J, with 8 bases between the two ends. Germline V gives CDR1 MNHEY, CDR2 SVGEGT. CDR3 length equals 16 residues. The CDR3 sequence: CASSYLGSSYNSPLHF. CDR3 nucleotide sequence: TGTGCCAGCAGTTACCTCGGGAGCTCCTATAATTCACCCCTCCACTTT.

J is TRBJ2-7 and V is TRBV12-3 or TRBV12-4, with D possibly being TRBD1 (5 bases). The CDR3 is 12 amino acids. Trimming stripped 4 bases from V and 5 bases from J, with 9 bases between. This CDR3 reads CASSWGTNEQYV. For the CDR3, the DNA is TGTGCCAGCAGTTGGGGCACTAACGAGCAGTACGTC.

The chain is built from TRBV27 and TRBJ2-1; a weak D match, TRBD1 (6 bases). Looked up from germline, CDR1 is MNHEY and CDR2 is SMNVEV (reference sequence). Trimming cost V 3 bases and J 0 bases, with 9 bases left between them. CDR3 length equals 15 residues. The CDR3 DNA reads TGTGCCAGCAGTTTTGGGGGCCCCTCCTACAATGAGCAGTTCTTC. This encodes CASSFGGPSYNEQFF.

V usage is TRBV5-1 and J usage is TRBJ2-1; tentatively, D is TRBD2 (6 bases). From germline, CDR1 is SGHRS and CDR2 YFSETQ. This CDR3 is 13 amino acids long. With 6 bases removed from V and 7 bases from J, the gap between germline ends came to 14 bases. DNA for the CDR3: TGCGCCAGCACGGCCCAAGGGAGGAATGAGCAGTTCTTC. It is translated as CASTAQGRNEQFF.

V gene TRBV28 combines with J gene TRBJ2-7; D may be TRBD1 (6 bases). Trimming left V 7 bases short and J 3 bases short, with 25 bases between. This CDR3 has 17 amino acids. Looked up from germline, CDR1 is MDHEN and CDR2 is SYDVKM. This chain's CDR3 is CASTQMVPGQANYEQYF. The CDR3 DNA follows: TGTGCCAGCACCCAAATGGTTCCGGGACAAGCAAACTACGAGCAGTACTTC.

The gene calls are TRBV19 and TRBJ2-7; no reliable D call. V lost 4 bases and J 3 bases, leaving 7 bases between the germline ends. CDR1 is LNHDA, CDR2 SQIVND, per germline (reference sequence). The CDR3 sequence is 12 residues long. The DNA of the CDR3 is TGTGCCAGTAGTAACCGCTACTACGAGCAGTACTTC. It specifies CASSNRYYEQYF.

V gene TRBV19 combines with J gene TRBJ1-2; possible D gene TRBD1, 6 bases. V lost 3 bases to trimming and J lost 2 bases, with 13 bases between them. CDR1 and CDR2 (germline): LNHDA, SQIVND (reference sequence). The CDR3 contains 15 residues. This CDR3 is CASSIGTTINYGYTF. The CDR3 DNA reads TGTGCCAGTAGTATCGGGACAACTATAAACTATGGCTACACCTTC.

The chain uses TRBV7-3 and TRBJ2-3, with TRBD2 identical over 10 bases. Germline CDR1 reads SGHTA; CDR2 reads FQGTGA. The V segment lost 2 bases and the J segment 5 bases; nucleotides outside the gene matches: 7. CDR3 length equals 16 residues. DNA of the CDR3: TGTGCCAGCAGCTTAGAAGCGGGGGGGCCAGGAGATACGCAGTATTTT. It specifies CASSLEAGGPGDTQYF.

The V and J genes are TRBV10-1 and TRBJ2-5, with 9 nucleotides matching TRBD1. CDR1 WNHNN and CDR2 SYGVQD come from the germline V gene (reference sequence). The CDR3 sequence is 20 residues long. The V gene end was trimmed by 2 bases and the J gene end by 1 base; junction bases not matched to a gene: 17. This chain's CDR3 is CASSEVDRGKEARFQETQYF. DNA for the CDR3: TGCGCCAGCAGTGAGGTTGACAGGGGGAAGGAGGCCCGTTTCCAAGAGACCCAGTACTTC.

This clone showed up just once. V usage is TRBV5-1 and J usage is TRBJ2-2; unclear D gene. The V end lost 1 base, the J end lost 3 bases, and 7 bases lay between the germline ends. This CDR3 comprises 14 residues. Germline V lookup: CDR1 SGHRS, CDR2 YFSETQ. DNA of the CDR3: TGCGCCAGCAGCTTGCGTCCCGACACCGGGGAGCTGTTTTTT. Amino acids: CASSLRPDTGELFF.

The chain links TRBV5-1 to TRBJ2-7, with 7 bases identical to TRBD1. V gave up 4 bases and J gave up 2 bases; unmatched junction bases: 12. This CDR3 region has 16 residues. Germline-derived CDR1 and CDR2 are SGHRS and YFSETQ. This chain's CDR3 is CASSPRGLGQTYEQYF. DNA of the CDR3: TGCGCCAGCAGCCCCCGCGGTTTGGGACAGACCTACGAGCAGTACTTC. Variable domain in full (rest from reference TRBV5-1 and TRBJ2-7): KAGVTQTPRYLIKTRGQQVTLSCSPISGHRSVSWYQQTPGQGLQFLFEYFSETQRNKGNFPGRFSGRQFSNSRSEMNVSTLELGDSALYLCASSPRGLGQTYEQYFGPGTRLTVT.

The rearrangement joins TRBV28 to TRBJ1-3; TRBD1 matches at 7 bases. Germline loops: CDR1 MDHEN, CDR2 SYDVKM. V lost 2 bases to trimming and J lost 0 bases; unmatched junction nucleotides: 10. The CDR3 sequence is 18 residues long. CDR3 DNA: TGTGCCAGCAGTTTAACACAGGGGTTGACGAGCTCTGGAAACACCATATATTTT. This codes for CASSLTQGLTSSGNTIYF.

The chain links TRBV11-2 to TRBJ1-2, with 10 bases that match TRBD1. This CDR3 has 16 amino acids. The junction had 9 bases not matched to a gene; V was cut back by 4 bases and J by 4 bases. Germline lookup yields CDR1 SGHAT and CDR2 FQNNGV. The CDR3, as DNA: TGTGCCAGCAGCTCTCTCATGGGACAGGGGTTCTATGGCTACACCTTC. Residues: CASSSLMGQGFYGYTF.

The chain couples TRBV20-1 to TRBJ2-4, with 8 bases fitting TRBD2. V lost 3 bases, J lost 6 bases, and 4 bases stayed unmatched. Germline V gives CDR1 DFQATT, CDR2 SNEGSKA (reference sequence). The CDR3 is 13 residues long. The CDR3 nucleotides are TGCAGTGCTAGTAAGGCGGGGGGAAACATTCAGTACTTC. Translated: CSASKAGGNIQYF.

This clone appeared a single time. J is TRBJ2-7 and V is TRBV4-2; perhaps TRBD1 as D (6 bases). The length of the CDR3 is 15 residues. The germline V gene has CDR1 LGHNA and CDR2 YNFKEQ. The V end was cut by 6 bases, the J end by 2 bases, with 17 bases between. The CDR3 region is CASRETGHSPYEQYF. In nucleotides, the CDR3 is TGTGCCAGCAGGGAGACGGGACACAGCCCCTACGAGCAGTACTTC.